This TCR beta chain is from a study of cytomegalovirus exposure and HLA in healthy donors. Researchers ran the PCR with 60 Vbeta and 13 Jbeta primers. Source study methods: Counted up in a later analysis, unique TCR beta chains came to some 82 million, with around 9.9 million shared. Profiling relied on immunoSEQ multiplex PCR, and the TCRdb table lists in-frame clones only, not all of them. D and trimming come from the DNA, and the V and J calls and clone size come from that table. The sample consists of over 200,000 clones, roughly 87% of them appearing once. Though probably carrying unrecorded immune exposures, donors were nominally healthy at sampling. The CDR3 has 16 amino acids. Germline V gene data show CDR1 as SEHNR and CDR2 as FQNEAQ (reference sequence). J gave up 1 base and V 1 base, and 3 bases lay outside the gene matches. About this clone: What it binds is not known.

The study's findings and limits: The study reported that TCR beta sequences accurately predicted HLA-A and HLA-B alleles in most subjects. In vitro, three CMV-associated chains proved specific for CMV antigens.

The material sequenced was PBMCs. This TCR derives from a man aged 40-55 years in good health and CMV-seropositive. The chain carries TRBV7-9 and TRBJ1-1; 10 positions agree with TRBD1. In nucleotides, the CDR3 is TGTGCCAGCAGCTTAGGGGACAGGGGCGCGAACACTGAAGCTTTCTTT. It is translated as CASSLGDRGANTEAFF.